This TCR beta chain was sequenced for a study of cytomegalovirus exposure and HLA in healthy donors. TCRdb keeps only in-frame clones here, not all; method: immunoSEQ multiplex PCR. The table includes some 190,000 clones, roughly 86% detected once. V shed 6 bases, J shed 2 bases, and the junction held 8 bases outside the gene matches. Per germline, CDR1 SNHLY and CDR2 FYNNEI. CDR3 length: 16 residues. Sample: PBMCs. The TCR sequence derives from a woman aged 18-29 years in good health and CMV-seronegative. The chain employs TRBV2 and TRBJ2-3; 10 bases are shared with TRBD2. In nucleotides, the CDR3 is TGTGCCAGCAGGGCCCCTAGCGGGGGACCCACAGATACGCAGTATTTT. As protein: CASRAPSGGPTDTQYF. The complete variable domain, with remaining parts taken from reference TRBV2 and TRBJ2-3, reads EPEVTQTPSHQVTQMGQEVILRCVPISNHLYFYWYRQILGQKVEFLVSFYNNEISEKSEIFDDQFSVERPDGSNFTLKIRSTKLEDSAMYFCASRAPSGGPTDTQYFGPGTRLTVL.